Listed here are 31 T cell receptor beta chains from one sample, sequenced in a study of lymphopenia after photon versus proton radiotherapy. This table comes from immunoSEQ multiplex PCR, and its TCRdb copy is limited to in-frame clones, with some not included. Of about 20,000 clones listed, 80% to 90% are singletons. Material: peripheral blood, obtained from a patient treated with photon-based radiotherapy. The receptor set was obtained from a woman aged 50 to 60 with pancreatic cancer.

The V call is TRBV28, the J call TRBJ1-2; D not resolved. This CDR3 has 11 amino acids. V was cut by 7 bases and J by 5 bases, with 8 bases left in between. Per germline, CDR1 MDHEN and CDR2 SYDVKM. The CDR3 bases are TGTGCCAGCACCATAGGATATGGCTACACCTTC. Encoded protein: CASTIGYGYTF.

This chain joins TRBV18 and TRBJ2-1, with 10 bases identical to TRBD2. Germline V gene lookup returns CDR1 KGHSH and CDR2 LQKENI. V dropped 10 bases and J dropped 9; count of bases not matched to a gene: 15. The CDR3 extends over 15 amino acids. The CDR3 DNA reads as TGTGCCAACCTTGTGGCTAGCGGGAGCAGTGGTGAGCAGTTCTTC. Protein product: CANLVASGSSGEQFF.

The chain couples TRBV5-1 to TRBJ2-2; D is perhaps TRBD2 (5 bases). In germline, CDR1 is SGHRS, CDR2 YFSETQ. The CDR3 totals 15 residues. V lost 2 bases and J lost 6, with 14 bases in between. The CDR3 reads CASSLGTRGSGELFF. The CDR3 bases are TGCGCCAGCAGCTTAGGAACTCGCGGGTCCGGGGAGCTGTTTTTT.

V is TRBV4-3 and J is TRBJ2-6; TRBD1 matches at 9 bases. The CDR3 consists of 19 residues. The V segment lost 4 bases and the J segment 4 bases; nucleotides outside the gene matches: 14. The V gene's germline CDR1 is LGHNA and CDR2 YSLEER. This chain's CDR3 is CASSRDAAGTGTGANVLTF. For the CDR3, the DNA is TGCGCCAGCAGCCGAGACGCAGCCGGGACAGGGACAGGGGCCAACGTCCTGACTTTC.

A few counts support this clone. DNA of the CDR3: TGTGCCAGCAGCTTAGCGGGTCCCTCAGAGACCCAGTACTTC. Its translation is CASSLAGPSETQYF. V and J are TRBV7-2 and TRBJ2-5; no clear D gene. The V gene lost 0 bases and the J gene lost 4 bases, with 9 bases spanning the gap. The length of the CDR3 is 14 residues. The germline gives CDR1 SGHTA, CDR2 FQGNSA.

CDR3 bases: TGTGCCTGGAGTGAAGAGGGGAGGCAGACCGGGGAGCTGTTTTTT. Its protein product is CAWSEEGRQTGELFF. The genes are TRBV30 and TRBJ2-2, with D maybe TRBD2 (6 bases). V lost 1 base and J lost 5, with 14 bases in between. Germline values: CDR1 GTSNPN, CDR2 SVGIG (reference sequence). The CDR3 length is 15 residues. The complete variable domain, with remaining parts taken from reference TRBV30 and TRBJ2-2, reads SQTIHQWPATLVQPVGSPLSLECTVEGTSNPNLYWYRQAAGRGLQLLFYSVGIGQISSEVPQNLSASRPQDRQFILSSKKLLLSDSGFYLCAWSEEGRQTGELFFGEGSRLTVL.

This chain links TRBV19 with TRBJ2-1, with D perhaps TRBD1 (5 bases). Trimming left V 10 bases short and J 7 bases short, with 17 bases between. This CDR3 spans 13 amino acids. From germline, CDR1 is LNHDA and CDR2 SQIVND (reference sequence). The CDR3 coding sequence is TGTGCCACCCGTAGGCAGGGTCTGAATGAGCAGTTCTTC. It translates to CATRRQGLNEQFF.

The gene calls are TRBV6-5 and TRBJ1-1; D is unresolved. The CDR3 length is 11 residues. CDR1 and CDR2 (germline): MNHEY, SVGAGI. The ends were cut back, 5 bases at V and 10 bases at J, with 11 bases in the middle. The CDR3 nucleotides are TGTGCCAGCAGTGATCTCGGCCCAGCTTTCTTT. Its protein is CASSDLGPAFF.

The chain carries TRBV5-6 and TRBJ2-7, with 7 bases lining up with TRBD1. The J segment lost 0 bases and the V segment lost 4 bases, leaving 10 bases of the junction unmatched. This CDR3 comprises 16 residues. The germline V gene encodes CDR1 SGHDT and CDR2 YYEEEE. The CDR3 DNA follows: TGTGCCAGCAGCCCTAATACAGGGGATCCCTCCTACGAGCAGTACTTC. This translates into CASSPNTGDPSYEQYF.

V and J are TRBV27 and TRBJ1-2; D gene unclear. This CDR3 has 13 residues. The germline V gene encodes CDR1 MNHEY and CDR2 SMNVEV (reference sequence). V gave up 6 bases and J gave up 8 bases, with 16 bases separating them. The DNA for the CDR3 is TGTGCCAGCAGCCCCCCGGGGTTTCGAGGCTACACCTTC. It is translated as CASSPPGFRGYTF.

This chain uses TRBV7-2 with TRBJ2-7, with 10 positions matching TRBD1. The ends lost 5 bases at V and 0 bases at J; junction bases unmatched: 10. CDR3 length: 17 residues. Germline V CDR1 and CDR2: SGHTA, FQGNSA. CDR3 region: CASSRDGQGGSSYEQYF. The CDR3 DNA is TGTGCCAGCAGCCGAGATGGACAGGGGGGGAGCTCCTACGAGCAGTACTTC. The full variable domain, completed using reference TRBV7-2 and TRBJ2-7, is GAGVSQSPSNKVTEKGKDVELRCDPISGHTALYWYRQSLGQGLEFLIYFQGNSAPDKSGLPSDRFSAERTGGSVSTLTIQRTQQEDSAVYLCASSRDGQGGSSYEQYFGPGTRLTVT.

The CDR3 here is CASSPGVTYEQYF. Written as DNA, the CDR3 is TGTGCCAGCAGCCCCGGGGTTACCTACGAGCAGTACTTC. The rearrangement links TRBV9 to TRBJ2-7; possibly TRBD2 for D (5 bases). The V end was cut by 4 bases, the J end by 2 bases, with 10 bases between. The CDR3 covers 13 residues. Germline assignment: CDR1 SGDLS and CDR2 YYNGEE.

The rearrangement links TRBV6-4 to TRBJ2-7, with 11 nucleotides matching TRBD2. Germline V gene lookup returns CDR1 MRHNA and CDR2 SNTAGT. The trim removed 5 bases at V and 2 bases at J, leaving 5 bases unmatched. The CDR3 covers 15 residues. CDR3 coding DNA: TGTGCCAGCAGTCCCACTAGCGGGAGCCCCTACGAGCAGTACTTC. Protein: CASSPTSGSPYEQYF.

The CDR3 protein is CATSREKLQETQYF. The CDR3 DNA sequence: TGTGCCACCAGCAGAGAGAAACTTCAAGAGACCCAGTACTTC. This chain links TRBV15 with TRBJ2-5; D ambiguous. The CDR3 covers 14 residues. Trimming pared 0 bases from V and 2 bases from J, leaving 7 bases between. The V gene's germline CDR1 is LNHNV and CDR2 YYDKDF (reference sequence).

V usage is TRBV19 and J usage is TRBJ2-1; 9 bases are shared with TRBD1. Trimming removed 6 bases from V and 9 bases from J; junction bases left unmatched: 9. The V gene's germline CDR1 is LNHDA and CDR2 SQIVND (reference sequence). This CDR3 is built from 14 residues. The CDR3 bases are TGTGCCAGTAGATATGACAGGGGGGCAAGTGAGCAGTTCTTC. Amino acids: CASRYDRGASEQFF.

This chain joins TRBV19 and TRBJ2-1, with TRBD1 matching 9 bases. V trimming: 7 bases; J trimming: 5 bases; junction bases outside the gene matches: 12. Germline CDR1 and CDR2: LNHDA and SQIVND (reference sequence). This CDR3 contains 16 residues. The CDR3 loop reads CASKGGPWDRDNEQFF. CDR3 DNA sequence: TGTGCCAGTAAGGGAGGACCGTGGGACAGGGACAATGAGCAGTTCTTC.

CDR3 amino acids: CSVAWSVEGEQYF. CDR3 nucleotides: TGCAGCGTTGCATGGTCGGTGGAGGGCGAGCAGTACTTC. The V call is TRBV29-1, the J call TRBJ2-7, with D perhaps TRBD2 (6 bases). Germline V gene data show CDR1 as SQVTM and CDR2 as ANQGSEA. V was shortened by 4 bases and J by 6 bases, with 16 bases between the two germline ends. This CDR3 is built from 13 residues.

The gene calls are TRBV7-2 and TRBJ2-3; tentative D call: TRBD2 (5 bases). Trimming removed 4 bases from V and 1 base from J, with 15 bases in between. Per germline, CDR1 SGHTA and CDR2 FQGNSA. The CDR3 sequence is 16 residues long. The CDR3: CASSYTSVGGTDTQYF. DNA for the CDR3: TGTGCCAGCAGCTACACTAGTGTGGGAGGCACAGATACGCAGTATTTT.

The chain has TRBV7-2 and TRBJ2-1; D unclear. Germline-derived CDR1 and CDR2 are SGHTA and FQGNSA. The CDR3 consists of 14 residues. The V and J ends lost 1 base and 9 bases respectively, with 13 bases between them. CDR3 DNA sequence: TGTGCCAGCAGCTTAGATAGGGCTAGTGTTGAGCAGTTCTTC. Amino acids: CASSLDRASVEQFF. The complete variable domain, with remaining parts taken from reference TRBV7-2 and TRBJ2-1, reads GAGVSQSPSNKVTEKGKDVELRCDPISGHTALYWYRQSLGQGLEFLIYFQGNSAPDKSGLPSDRFSAERTGGSVSTLTIQRTQQEDSAVYLCASSLDRASVEQFFGPGTRLTVL.

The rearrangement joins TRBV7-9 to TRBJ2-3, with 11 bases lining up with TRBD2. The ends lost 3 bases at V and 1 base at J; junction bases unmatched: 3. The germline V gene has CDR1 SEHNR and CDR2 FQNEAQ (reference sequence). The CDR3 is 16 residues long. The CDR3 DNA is TGTGCCAGCAGCTTCTTAGCGGGAGGGGGCACAGATACGCAGTATTTT. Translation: CASSFLAGGGTDTQYF.

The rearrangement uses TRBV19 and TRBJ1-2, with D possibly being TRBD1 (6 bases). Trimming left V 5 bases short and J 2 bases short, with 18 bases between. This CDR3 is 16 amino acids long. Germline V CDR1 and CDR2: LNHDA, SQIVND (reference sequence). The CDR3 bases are TGTGCCAGTAGTGAAGGGAGCATCGGACAGAACTATGGCTACACCTTC. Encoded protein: CASSEGSIGQNYGYTF.

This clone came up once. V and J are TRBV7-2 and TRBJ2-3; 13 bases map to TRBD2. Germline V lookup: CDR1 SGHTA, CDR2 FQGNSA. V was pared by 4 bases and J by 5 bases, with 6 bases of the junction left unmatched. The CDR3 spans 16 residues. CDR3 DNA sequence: TGTGCCAGCAGCTCTGGACTAGCGGGAGTGGTAGATACGCAGTATTTT. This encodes CASSSGLAGVVDTQYF.

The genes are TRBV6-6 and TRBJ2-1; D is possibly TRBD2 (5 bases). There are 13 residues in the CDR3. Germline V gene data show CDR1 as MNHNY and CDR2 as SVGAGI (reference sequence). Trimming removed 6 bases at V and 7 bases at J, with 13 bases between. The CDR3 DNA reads TGTGCCAGCAGCGGACTGGTTAGTAATGAGCAGTTCTTC. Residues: CASSGLVSNEQFF.

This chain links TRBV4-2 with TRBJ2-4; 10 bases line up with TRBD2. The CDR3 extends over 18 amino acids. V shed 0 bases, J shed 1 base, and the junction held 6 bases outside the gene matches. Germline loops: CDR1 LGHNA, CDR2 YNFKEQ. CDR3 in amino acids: CASSQEASGSVAKNIQYF. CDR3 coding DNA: TGTGCCAGCAGCCAAGAGGCTAGCGGGAGTGTGGCCAAAAACATTCAGTACTTC.

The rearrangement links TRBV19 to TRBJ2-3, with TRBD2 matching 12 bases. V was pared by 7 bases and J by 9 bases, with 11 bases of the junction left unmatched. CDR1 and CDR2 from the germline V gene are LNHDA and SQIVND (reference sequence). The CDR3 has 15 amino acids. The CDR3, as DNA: TGTGCCAGTACCGAACTAGCGGGAGGACCTCAGACGCAGTATTTT. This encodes CASTELAGGPQTQYF.

As DNA, the CDR3 is TGTGCCACCAGCAGACTAAAACTAGGACAGGGGGCGCAGACCCAGTACTTC. It yields the protein CATSRLKLGQGAQTQYF. The chain links TRBV15 to TRBJ2-5; 11 bases align to TRBD1. Germline V gives CDR1 LNHNV, CDR2 YYDKDF (reference sequence). Trimming took 2 bases from V and 6 from J; bases not matched to a gene: 11. There are 17 residues in the CDR3.

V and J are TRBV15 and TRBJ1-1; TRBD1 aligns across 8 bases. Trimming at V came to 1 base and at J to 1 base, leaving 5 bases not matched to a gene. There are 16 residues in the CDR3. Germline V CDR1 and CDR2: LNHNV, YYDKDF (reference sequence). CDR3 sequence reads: CATSRASGQANTEAFF. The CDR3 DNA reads TGTGCCACCAGCAGAGCTTCGGGACAGGCGAACACTGAAGCTTTCTTT.

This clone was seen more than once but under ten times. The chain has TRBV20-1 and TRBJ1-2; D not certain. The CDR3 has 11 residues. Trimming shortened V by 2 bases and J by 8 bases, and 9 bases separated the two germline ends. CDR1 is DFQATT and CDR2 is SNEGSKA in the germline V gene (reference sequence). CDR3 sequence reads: CSARLGGGYTF. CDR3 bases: TGCAGTGCTAGATTGGGAGGGGGCTACACCTTC.

The CDR3 DNA sequence: TGTGCCAGCAGTTTTAACTCTGCAGGCTACGAGCAGTACTTC. Its translation: CASSFNSAGYEQYF. The chain combines TRBV27 with TRBJ2-7; no definite D call. CDR1 is MNHEY, CDR2 SMNVEV, per germline (reference sequence). This CDR3 comprises 14 residues. With 3 bases removed from V and 3 bases from J, the gap between germline ends came to 12 bases.

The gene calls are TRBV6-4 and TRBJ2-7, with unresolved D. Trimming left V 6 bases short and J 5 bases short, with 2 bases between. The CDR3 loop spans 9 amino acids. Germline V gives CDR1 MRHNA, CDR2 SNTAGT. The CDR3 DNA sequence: TGTGCCAGCAGGGACGAGCAGTACTTC. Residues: CASRDEQYF.

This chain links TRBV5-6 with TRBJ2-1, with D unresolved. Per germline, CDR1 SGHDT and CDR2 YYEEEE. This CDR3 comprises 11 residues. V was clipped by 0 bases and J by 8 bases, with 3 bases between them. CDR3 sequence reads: CASSLAYEQFF. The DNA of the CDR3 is TGTGCCAGCAGCTTGGCGTATGAGCAGTTCTTC.